This T cell receptor (beta chain) was identified in a study of blood T cell repertoires in COVID-19. Whole-study context: Samples taken during acute and convalescent COVID-19 were collected in the United States, Italy and Spain. From T cells, B-cell-depleted T cells, or PBMCs came the material, which was cDNA or gDNA.

Germline V CDR1 and CDR2: SGHDT, YYEEEE. The V gene lost 2 bases and the J gene lost 2 bases, with 7 bases spanning the gap. CDR3 length equals 14 residues. How the authors handled the data: Counts of nucleated cells, estimated from reference gene primer amplification, were obtained. The data were produced by immunoSEQ multiplex PCR, yet TCRdb's version contains in-frame clones alone and is incomplete. D and trimming were read from the DNA, whereas the V and J calls and clone size are those reported in that table. The table includes about 64,000 clones, 80% to 85% detected once. The chain employs TRBV5-6 and TRBJ2-2, with D possibly being TRBD1 (5 bases). The sequence derives from a human donor in a cohort sampled during active COVID-19. The source material was peripheral blood. CDR3 bases: TGTGCCAGCAGCTTCGACAGCAACACCGGGGAGCTGTTTTTT. Translated, it gives CASSFDSNTGELFF.